The T cell receptor beta chain described here comes from a study of T cell responses to AZD1222 COVID-19 vaccine. Regarding the study as a whole: Nearly half of spike-specific TCRs reportedly go after variant regions that carry no mutations.

Germline assignment: CDR1 LNHDA and CDR2 SQIVND (reference sequence). CDR3 size: 18 residues. V trimming: 5 bases; J trimming: 0 bases; junction bases outside the gene matches: 13. Data came from immunoSEQ multiplex PCR; TCRdb stores just in-frame clones and leaves some out. Of some 150,000 clones listed, roughly four fifths are singletons. As to this clone: The antigen remains undetermined.

The chain employs TRBV19 and TRBJ1-2; 9 bases fit TRBD1. This TCR was sampled from an adult in good health. The input for sequencing was peripheral blood, taken on day 0 of MenACWY control vaccination. The CDR3 reads CASSPTTLRDRANYGYTF. The CDR3 DNA follows: TGTGCCAGTAGTCCGACTACCCTCCGGGACAGGGCTAACTATGGCTACACCTTC.